The rows below give T cell receptor beta chains drawn from one sample of a study of cytomegalovirus exposure and HLA in healthy donors. The method was immunoSEQ multiplex PCR; TCRdb's version includes in-frame clones alone and lacks a portion of them. This sample has approximately 140,000 clones, with about three quarters found just once. Specimen: PBMCs. The receptors come from a man in his forties in good health and CMV-seronegative. Both conserved end residues are part of each CDR3. Each record gives: CDR3 length, clone size, V gene, J gene, D gene, CDR3 DNA, CDR3 protein. D genes are given only for firm matches. Clone sizes are given selectively: once, few, many, or a class where the clone is expanded.

12,few,TRBV30,TRBJ1-2,.,TGTGCCTGTCCATTTCCGGGCTATGGCTACACCTTC,CACPFPGYGYTF
15,.,TRBV6-6,TRBJ2-7,.,TGTGCCAGCAGTGCCGCAGCGTCGGGTCTTTACGAGCAGTACTTC,CASSAAASGLYEQYF
14,.,TRBV5-4,TRBJ2-7,.,TGTGCCAGCAGCTTTTTCGTGAGGGCCTACGAGCAGTACTTC,CASSFFVRAYEQYF
13,.,TRBV10-2,TRBJ1-2,.,TGCGCCAGCAGCCCAGGGGCTAACTATGGCTACACCTTC,CASSPGANYGYTF
13,.,TRBV11-2,TRBJ2-5,.,TGTGCCAGCAGGACCCCAGGGGTGGAGACCCAGTACTTC,CASRTPGVETQYF
13,.,TRBV5-1,TRBJ2-3,.,TGCGCCAGCAGCACGACTTTAGCGGATACGCAGTATTTT,CASSTTLADTQYF
15,.,TRBV28,TRBJ2-7,TRBD2,TGTGCCAGCAGTCCCCGGTCTGTAGCGGGGTACGAGCAGTACTTC,CASSPRSVAGYEQYF
12,once,TRBV9,TRBJ2-2,.,TGTGCCAGCCAGGAGGATCACGGGGAGCTGTTTTTT,CASQEDHGELFF
14,.,TRBV7-6,TRBJ2-7,.,TGTGCCAGCAGCTCTCAGACTAGCTCCTACGAGCAGTACTTC,CASSSQTSSYEQYF
14,.,TRBV5-5,TRBJ2-4,TRBD1,TGTGCCAGCAACAACCCTGCGCAGGGGGACGTTCAGTACTTC,CASNNPAQGDVQYF
15,.,TRBV28,TRBJ2-7,TRBD1,TGTGCCAGCAGTCCCCGAAGGACAGGGATATACGAGCAGTACTTC,CASSPRRTGIYEQYF
13,.,TRBV7-9,TRBJ2-2,.,TGTGCCAGCAGCTTATGGGAGACCGGGGAGCTGTTTTTT,CASSLWETGELFF
18,.,TRBV28,TRBJ2-3,TRBD2,TGTGCCAGCAGTTCCACCTTCGGACTAGCGGGAGGCACAGATACGCAGTATTTT,CASSSTFGLAGGTDTQYF
14,.,TRBV28,TRBJ1-5,.,TGTGCCAGCAGTTTAGACAGGCGCAATCAGCCCCAGCATTTT,CASSLDRRNQPQHF
15,.,TRBV4-1,TRBJ1-1,TRBD1,TGCGCCAGCAGCCTTCTCCAGGGGGCGAACACTGAAGCTTTCTTT,CASSLLQGANTEAFF
16,.,TRBV27,TRBJ2-3,.,TGTGCCAGCAGTTTAATCAGATTGGCGGGCACAGATACGCAGTATTTT,CASSLIRLAGTDTQYF